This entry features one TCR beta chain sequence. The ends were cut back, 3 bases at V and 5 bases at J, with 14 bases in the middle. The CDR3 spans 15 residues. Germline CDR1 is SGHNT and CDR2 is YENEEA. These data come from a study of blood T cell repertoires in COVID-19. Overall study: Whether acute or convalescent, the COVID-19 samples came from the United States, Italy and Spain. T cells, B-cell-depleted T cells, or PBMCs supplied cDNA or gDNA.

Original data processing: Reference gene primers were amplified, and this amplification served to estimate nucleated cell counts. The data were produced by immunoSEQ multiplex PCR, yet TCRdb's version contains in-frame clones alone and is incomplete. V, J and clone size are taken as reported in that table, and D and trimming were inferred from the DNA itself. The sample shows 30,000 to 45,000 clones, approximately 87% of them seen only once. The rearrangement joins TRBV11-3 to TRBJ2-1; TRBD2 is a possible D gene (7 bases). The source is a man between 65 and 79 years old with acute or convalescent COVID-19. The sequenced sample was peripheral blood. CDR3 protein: CASSFFGGADNEQFF. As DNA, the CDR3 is TGTGCCAGCAGCTTTTTTGGGGGGGCTGACAATGAGCAGTTCTTC.